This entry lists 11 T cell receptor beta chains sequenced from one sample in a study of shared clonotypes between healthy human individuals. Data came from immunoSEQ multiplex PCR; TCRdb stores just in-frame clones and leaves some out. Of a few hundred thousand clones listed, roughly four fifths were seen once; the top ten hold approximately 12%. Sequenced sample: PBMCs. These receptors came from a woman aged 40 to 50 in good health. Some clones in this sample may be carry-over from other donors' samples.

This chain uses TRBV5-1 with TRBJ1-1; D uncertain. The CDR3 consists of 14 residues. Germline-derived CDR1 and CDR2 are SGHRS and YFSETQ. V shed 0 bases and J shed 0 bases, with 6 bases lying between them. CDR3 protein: CASSLGRVNTEAFF. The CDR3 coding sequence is TGCGCCAGCAGCTTGGGGCGGGTGAACACTGAAGCTTTCTTT.

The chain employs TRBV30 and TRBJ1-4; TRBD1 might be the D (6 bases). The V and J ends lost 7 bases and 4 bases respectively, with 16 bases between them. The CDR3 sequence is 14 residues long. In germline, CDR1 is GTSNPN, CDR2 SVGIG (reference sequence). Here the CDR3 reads CASQTGNGNEKLFF. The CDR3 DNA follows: TGTGCCTCCCAAACAGGGAACGGTAATGAAAAACTGTTTTTT.

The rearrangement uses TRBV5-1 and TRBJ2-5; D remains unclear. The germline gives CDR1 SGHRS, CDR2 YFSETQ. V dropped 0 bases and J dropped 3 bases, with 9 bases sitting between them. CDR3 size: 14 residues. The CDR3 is CASSLDRPKETQYF. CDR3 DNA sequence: TGCGCCAGCAGCTTGGATAGACCGAAAGAGACCCAGTACTTC.

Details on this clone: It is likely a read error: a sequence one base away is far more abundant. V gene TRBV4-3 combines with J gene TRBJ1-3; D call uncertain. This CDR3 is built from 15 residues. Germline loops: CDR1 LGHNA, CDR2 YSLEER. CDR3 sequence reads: CASSQTYSSENTIYF. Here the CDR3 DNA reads TGCGCCAGCAGCCAGACCTATAGCTCTGAAAACACCATATATTTT.

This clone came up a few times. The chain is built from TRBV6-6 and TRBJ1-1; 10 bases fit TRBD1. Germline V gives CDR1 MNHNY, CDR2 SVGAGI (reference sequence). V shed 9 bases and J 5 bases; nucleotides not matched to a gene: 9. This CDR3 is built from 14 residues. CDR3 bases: TGTGCCAGTCTCAAACGGGACAGGGGAACTGAAGCTTTCTTT. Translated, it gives CASLKRDRGTEAFF.

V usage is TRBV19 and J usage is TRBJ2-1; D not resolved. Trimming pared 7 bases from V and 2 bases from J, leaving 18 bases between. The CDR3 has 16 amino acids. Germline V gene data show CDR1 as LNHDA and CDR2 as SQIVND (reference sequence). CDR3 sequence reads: CASNPKWRATYNEQFF. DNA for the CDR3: TGTGCCAGTAACCCGAAGTGGCGCGCAACCTACAATGAGCAGTTCTTC.

The CDR3 region is CASSRQGAKNIQYF. CDR3 nucleotide sequence: TGTGCCAGCAGCCGACAGGGAGCAAAAAACATTCAGTACTTC. This sequence joins TRBV5-4 and TRBJ2-4; 7 positions agree with TRBD1. J lost 4 bases, V lost 4 bases, and 5 bases had no gene match. CDR1 and CDR2 (germline): SGHNT, YYREEE (reference sequence). This CDR3 is built from 14 residues.

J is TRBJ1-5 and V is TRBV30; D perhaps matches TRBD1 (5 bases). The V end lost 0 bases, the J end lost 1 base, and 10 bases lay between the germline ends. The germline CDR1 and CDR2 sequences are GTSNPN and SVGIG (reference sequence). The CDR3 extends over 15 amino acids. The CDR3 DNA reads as TGTGCCTGGAGTGTAGGGACGGCGAGCAATCAGCCCCAGCATTTT. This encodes CAWSVGTASNQPQHF.

The CDR3 bases are TGTGCCAGCAGCTTTTTGGACTACGAGCAGTACTTC. Amino acids: CASSFLDYEQYF. This chain joins TRBV5-6 and TRBJ2-7, with D unresolved. The CDR3 extends over 12 amino acids. V was shortened by 2 bases and J by 3 bases, with 6 bases between the two germline ends. Looked up from germline, CDR1 is SGHDT and CDR2 is YYEEEE.

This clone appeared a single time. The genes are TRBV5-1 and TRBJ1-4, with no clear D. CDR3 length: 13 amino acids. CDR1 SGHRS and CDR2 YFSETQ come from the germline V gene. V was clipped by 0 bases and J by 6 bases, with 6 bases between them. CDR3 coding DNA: TGCGCCAGCAGCTTGGATCCAGATGAAAAACTGTTTTTT. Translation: CASSLDPDEKLFF.

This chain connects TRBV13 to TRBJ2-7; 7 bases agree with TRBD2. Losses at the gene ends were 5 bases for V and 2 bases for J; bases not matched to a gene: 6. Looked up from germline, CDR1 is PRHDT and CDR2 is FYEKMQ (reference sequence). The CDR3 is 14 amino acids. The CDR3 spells CASSTGLDPYEQYF. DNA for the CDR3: TGTGCCAGCAGCACCGGACTAGACCCCTACGAGCAGTACTTC. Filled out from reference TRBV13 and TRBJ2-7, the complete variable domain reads AAGVIQSPRHLIKEKRETATLKCYPIPRHDTVYWYQQGPGQDPQFLISFYEKMQSDKGSIPDRFSAQQFSDYHSELNMSSLELGDSALYFCASSTGLDPYEQYFGPGTRLTVT.